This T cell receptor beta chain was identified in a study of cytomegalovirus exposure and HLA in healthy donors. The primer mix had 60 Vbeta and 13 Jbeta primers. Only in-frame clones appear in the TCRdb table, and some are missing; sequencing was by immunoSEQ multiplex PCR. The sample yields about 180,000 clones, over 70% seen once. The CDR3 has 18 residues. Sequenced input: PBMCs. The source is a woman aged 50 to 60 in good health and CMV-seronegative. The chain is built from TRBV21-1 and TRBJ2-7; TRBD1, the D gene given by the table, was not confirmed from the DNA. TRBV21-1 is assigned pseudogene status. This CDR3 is CASSKTDPGQGAIYEQYF. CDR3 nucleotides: TGTGCCAGCAGCAAAACTGACCCGGGACAGGGGGCGATCTACGAGCAGTACTTC.